This T cell receptor (beta chain) was recovered during a study of CXCR3-negative and CXCR3-positive naive CD8 T cells (dated by TCRdb to between 2019 and 2020). Study-wide context: In total, some 150 million TRB reads were obtained, which works out to roughly 1.5 +/- 0.3 million reads per library. Data from under 12 donors, pooled across two independent experiments, went into the diversity and physicochemical repertoire analyses. For the TRBV-TRBJ cluster analysis, the naive subsets came from 5 or 6 donors, while the memory cells came from 3 donors. Broader findings and caveats from the paper: Because surface CD5, which is linked to self-reactivity in mice, was comparable between the naive subsets, TCR interaction strength was also inferred from TRB CDR3 physicochemical properties. Naive CXCR3-negative and CXCR3-positive cells from the same donor showed similar TRBV-TRBJ usage, whereas memory cells showed distinct patterns. Because CXCR3 expression was partially decreased after cryopreservation, freshly isolated PBMCs were used for most assays. Both naive subsets had comparably high repertoire diversity, while memory CD8+ T cells had much lower repertoire diversity.

For every CD8+ T cell subset, about 300,000 cells were flow-sorted straight into RLT lysis buffer, and each subset was sorted in triplicate. Using standard density gradient centrifugation, peripheral blood mononuclear cells were isolated from buffy coats. An RNeasy Mini Kit was used to extract total RNA from the sorted cells. As to this clonotype: Its antigen remains unidentified.

From its cysteine to its phenylalanine, the CDR3 spans 11 amino acids. DNA was not recorded. According to the germline V gene, CDR1 reads SQVTM and CDR2 reads ANQGSEA. Sequencing was carried out with a NextSeq 550. The Human TCR Profiling Kit (MiLaboratory) was used to make UMI-labeled 5' RACE TRB cDNA libraries. The full amount of extracted RNA was used for cDNA synthesis, and the full amount of resulting cDNA was used for PCR amplification. Libraries were prepared in parallel using an identical number of PCR cycles. Per the original workflow: MIGEC and MiXCR extracted about 48,000 +/- 9,800 unique UMI-labeled TRB cDNA molecules per library, requiring at least two reads per UMI. An average of approximately 40,000 +/- 10,000 functional in-frame TRB CDR3 nucleotide clonotypes without stop codons was found per library. After each sample was downsampled to 5000 UMI-labeled TRB molecules, VDJtools was used to calculate diversity metrics such as normalized Shannon-Wiener and Chao1. Clonotype-size-weighted physicochemical properties of the central five CDR3 residues (interaction energy, strength, volume and Kidera factor 4) were computed in VDJtools. Each entry corresponds to one CDR3 protein sequence from reads that TCRdb reprocessed, and DNA is not given. Clone size and V and J calls follow TCRdb, not the original study. The sample's table lists a count of around 50,000 distinct CDR3 sequences. Clones ranked in the top ten supply about a quarter of the sample.

The sequencing input was memory CD8+ T cells from blood. The sample's cell subset or site label, in plain terms: conventional CD8+ memory T cells (TMEM), sorted as controls. The TCR originated in a human donor in good health. Some clones in this sample may be carry-over from other donors' samples. Recombination connected TRBV29-1 to TRBJ1-3. The CDR3: CSVIAFNTIYF.